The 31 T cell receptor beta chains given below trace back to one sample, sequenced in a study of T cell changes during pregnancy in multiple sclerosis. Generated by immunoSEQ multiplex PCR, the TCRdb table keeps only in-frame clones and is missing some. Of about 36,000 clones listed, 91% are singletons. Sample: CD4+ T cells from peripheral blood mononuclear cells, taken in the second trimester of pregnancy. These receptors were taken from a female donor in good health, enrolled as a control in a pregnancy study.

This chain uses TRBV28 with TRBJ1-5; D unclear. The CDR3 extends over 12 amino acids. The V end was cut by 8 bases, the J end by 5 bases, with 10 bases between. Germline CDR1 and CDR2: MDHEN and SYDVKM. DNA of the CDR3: TGTGCCAGCCAAATCCGGGATCAGCCCCAGCATTTT. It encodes CASQIRDQPQHF.

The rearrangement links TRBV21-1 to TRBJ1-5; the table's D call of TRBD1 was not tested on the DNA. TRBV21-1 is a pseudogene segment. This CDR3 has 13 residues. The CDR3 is CASRNRGPQPQHF. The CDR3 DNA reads TGTGCCAGCAGGAACAGGGGGCCTCAGCCCCAGCATTTT.

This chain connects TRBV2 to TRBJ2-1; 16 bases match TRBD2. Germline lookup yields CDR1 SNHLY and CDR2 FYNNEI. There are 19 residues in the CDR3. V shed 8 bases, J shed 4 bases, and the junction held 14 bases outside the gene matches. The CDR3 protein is CASGNDGTSGRARYNEQFF. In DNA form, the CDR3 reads TGTGCCAGCGGAAATGACGGGACTAGCGGGAGGGCCCGTTACAATGAGCAGTTCTTC.

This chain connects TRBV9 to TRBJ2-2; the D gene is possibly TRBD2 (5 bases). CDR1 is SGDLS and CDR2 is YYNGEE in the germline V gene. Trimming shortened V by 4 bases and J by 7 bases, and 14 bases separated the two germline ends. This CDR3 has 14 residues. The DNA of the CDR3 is TGTGCCAGCAGCCCGACTACCTTGTACGGGGAGCTGTTTTTT. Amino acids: CASSPTTLYGELFF.

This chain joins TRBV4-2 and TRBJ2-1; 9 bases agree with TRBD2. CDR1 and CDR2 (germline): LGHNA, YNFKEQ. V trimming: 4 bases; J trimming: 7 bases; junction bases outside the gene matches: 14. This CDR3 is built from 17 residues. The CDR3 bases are TGTGCCAGCAGCCTCCACTCGGGCGGGGGGGCGGGGAATGAGCAGTTCTTC. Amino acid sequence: CASSLHSGGGAGNEQFF.

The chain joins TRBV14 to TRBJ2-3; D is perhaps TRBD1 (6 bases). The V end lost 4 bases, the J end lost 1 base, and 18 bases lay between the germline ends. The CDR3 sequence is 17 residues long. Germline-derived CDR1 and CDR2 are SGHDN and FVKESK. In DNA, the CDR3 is TGTGCCAGCAGCCGATTATACCCGGACAGCGGCACAGATACGCAGTATTTT. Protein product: CASSRLYPDSGTDTQYF.

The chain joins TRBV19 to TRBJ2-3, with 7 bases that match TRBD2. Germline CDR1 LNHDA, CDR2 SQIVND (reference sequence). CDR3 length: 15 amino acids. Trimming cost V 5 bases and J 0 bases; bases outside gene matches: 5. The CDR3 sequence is CASSLLAASTDTQYF. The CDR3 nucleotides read TGTGCCAGTAGTCTTCTAGCGGCTAGCACAGATACGCAGTATTTT.

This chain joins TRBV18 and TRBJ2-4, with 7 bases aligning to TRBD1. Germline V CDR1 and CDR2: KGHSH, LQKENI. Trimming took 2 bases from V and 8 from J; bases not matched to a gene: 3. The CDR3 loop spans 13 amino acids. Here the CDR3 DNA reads TGTGCCAGCTCACCAGGGGACAGAGACATTCAGTACTTC. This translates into CASSPGDRDIQYF.

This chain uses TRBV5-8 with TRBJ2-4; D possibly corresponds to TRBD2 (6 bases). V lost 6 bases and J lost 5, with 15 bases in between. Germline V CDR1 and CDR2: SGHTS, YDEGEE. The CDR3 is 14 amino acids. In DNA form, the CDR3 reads TGTGCCAGCAACGATCGCGGAGGGCAAAACATTCAGTACTTC. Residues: CASNDRGGQNIQYF.

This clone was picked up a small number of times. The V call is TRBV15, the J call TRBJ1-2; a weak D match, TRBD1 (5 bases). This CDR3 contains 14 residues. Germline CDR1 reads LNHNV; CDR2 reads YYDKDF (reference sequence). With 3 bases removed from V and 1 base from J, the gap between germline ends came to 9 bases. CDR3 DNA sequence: TGTGCCACCAGCAGGGGGGGGTTTAACTATGGCTACACCTTC. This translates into CATSRGGFNYGYTF.

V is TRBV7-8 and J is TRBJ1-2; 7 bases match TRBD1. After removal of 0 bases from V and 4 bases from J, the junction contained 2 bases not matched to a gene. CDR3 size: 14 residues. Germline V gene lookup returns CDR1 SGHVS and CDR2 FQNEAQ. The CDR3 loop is CASSLAGQRYGYTF. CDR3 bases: TGTGCCAGCAGCTTAGCGGGACAGCGCTATGGCTACACCTTC. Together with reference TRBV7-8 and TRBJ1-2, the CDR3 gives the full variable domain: GAGVSQSPRYKVAKRGQDVALRCDPISGHVSLFWYQQALGQGPEFLTYFQNEAQLDKSGLPSDRFFAERPEGSVSTLKIQRTQQEDSAVYLCASSLAGQRYGYTFGSGTRLTVV.

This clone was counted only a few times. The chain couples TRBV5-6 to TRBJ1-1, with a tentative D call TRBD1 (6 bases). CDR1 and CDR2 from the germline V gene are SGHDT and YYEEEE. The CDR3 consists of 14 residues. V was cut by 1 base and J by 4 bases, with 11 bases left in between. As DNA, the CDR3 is TGTGCCAGCAGCTTGTGGGGGCCGGGCACTGAAGCTTTCTTT. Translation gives CASSLWGPGTEAFF. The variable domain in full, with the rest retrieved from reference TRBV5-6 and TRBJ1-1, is DAGVTQSPTHLIKTRGQQVTLRCSPKSGHDTVSWYQQALGQGPQFIFQYYEEEERQRGNFPDRFSGHQFPNYSSELNVNALLLGDSALYLCASSLWGPGTEAFFGQGTRLTVV.

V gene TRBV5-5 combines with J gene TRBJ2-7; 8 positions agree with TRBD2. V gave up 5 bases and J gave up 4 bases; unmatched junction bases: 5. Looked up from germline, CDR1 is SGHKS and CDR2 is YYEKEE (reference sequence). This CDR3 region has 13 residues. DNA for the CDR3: TGTGCCAGCAGACAAGCGGGGGCATACGAGCAGTACTTC. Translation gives CASRQAGAYEQYF.

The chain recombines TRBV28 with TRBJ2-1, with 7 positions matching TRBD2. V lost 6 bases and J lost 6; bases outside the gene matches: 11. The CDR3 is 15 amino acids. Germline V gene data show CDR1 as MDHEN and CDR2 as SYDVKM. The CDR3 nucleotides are TGTGCCAGCAGAAGACGCGAGCTAGCGGTCAATGAGCAGTTCTTC. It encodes CASRRRELAVNEQFF. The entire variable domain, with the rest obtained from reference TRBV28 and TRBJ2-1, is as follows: DVKVTQSSRYLVKRTGEKVFLECVQDMDHENMFWYRQDPGLGLRLIYFSYDVKMKEKGDIPEGYSVSREKKERFSLILESASTNQTSMYLCASRRRELAVNEQFFGPGTRLTVL.

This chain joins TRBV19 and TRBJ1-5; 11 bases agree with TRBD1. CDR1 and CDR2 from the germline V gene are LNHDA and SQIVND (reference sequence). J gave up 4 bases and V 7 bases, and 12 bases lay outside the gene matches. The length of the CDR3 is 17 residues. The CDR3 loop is CASTPRTGGVLNQPQHF. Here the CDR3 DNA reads TGTGCCAGTACCCCCAGGACAGGGGGCGTACTTAATCAGCCCCAGCATTTT.

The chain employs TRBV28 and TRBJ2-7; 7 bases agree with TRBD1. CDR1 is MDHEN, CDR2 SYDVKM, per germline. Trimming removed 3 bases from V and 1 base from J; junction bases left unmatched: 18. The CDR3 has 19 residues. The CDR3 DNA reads TGTGCCAGCAGTTTTTTTTATCCCGCCGAGACAGGGTCTTCCTACGAGCAGTACTTC. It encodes CASSFFYPAETGSSYEQYF.

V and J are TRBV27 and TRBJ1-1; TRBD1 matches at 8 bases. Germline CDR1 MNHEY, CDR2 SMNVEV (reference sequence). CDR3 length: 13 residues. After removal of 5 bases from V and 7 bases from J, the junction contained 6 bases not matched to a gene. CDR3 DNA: TGTGCCAGCAGTCCCAGGGGGCTTAGTGAAGCTTTCTTT. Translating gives CASSPRGLSEAFF.

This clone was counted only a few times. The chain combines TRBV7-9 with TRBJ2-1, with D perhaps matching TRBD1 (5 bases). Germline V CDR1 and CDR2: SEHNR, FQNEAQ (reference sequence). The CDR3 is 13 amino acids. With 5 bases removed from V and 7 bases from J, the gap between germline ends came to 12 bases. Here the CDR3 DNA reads TGTGCCAGCAGCCCCAAGGGGCGGAATGAGCAGTTCTTC. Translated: CASSPKGRNEQFF.

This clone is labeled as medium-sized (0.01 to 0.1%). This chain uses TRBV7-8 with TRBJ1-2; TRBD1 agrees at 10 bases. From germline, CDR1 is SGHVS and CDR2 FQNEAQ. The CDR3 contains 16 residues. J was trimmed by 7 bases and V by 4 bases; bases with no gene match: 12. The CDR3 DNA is TGTGCCAGCAGCTCGGGGAGACAGGGGGCATTGGGTGGCTACACCTTC. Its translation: CASSSGRQGALGGYTF.

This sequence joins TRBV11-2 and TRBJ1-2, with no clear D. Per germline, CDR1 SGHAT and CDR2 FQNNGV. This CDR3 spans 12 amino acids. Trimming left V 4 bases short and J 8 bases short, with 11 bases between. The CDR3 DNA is TGTGCCAGCAGCTCCGAGACAAGCGGCTACACCTTC. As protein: CASSSETSGYTF.

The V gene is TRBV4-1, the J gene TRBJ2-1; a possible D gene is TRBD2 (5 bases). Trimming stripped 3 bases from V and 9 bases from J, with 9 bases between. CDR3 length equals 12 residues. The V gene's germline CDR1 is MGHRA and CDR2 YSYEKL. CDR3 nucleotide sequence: TGCGCCAGCAGCCATACTAGGAGTGAGCAGTTCTTC. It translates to CASSHTRSEQFF.

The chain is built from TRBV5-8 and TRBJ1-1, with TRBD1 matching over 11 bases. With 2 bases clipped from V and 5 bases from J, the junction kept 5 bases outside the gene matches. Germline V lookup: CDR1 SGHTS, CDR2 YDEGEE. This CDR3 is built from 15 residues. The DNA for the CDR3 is TGTGCCAGCAGCTTATGGACAGGGGGCTATACTGAAGCTTTCTTT. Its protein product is CASSLWTGGYTEAFF.

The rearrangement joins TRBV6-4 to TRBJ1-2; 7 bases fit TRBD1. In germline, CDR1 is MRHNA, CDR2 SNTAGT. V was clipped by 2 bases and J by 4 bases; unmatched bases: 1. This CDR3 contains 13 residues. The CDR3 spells CASSDDRAYGYTF. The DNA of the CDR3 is TGTGCCAGCAGTGACGACAGGGCCTATGGCTACACCTTC.

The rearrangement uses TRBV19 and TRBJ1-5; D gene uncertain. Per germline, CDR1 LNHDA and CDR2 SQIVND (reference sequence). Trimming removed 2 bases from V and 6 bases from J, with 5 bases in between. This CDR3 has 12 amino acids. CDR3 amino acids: CASSITRQPQHF. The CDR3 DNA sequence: TGTGCCAGTAGTATAACTCGTCAGCCCCAGCATTTT.

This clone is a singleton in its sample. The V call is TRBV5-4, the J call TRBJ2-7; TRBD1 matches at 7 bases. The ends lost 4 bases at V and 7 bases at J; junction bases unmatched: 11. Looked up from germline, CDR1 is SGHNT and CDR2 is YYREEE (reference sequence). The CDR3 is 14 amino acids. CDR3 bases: TGTGCCAGCAGCACTTTCGAGGGGGCGGTTGAGCAGTACTTC. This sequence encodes CASSTFEGAVEQYF.

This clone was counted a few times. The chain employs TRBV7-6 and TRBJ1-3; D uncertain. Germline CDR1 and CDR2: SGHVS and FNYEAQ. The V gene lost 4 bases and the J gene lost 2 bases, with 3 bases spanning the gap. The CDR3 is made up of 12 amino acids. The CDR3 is CASSSAGNTIYF. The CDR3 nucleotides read TGTGCCAGCAGCTCCGCTGGAAACACCATATATTTT.

The CDR3 protein is CASSLAGTGVRAFF. The CDR3 bases are TGTGCCAGCAGCTTGGCTGGGACAGGGGTACGGGCTTTCTTT. The chain carries TRBV5-6 and TRBJ1-1, with TRBD1 matching over 10 bases. The trim removed 0 bases at V and 11 bases at J, leaving 7 bases unmatched. The germline V gene encodes CDR1 SGHDT and CDR2 YYEEEE. The CDR3 runs 14 residues. Full variable domain (missing parts from reference TRBV5-6 and TRBJ1-1): DAGVTQSPTHLIKTRGQQVTLRCSPKSGHDTVSWYQQALGQGPQFIFQYYEEEERQRGNFPDRFSGHQFPNYSSELNVNALLLGDSALYLCASSLAGTGVRAFFGQGTRLTVV.

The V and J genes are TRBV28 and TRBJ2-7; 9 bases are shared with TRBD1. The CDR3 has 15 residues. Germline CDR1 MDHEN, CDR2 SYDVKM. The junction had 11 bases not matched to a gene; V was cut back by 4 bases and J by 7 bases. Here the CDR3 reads CASSSMDRGSGEQYF. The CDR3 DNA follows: TGTGCCAGCAGTTCCATGGACAGGGGAAGTGGGGAGCAGTACTTC.

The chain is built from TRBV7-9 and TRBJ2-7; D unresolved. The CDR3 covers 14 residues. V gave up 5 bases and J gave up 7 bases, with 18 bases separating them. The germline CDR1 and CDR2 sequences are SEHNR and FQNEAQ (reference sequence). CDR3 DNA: TGTGCCAGCAGCCCCTACATTTCCTCGCGGGAGCAGTACTTC. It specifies CASSPYISSREQYF.

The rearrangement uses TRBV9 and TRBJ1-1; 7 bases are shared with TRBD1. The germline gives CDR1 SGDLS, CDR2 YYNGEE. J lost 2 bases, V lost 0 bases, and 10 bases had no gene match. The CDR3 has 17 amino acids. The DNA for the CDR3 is TGTGCCAGCAGCGTAGGATCAGGGGGGATAAAAAACACTGAAGCTTTCTTT. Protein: CASSVGSGGIKNTEAFF.

This chain's CDR3 is CATGGTGGTETQYF. CDR3 in DNA: TGTGCCACCGGTGGGACAGGGGGGACGGAGACCCAGTACTTC. V usage is TRBV25-1 and J usage is TRBJ2-5, with 11 bases lining up with TRBD1. The germline CDR1 and CDR2 sequences are MGHDK and SYGVNS. The V gene end was trimmed by 10 bases and the J gene end by 5 bases; junction bases not matched to a gene: 9. This CDR3 is built from 14 residues. Combining the CDR3 with reference TRBV25-1 and TRBJ2-5 gives the whole variable domain EADIYQTPRYLVIGTGKKITLECSQTMGHDKMYWYQQDPGMELHLIHYSYGVNSTEKGDLSSESTVSRIRTEHFPLTLESARPSHTSQYLCATGGTGGTETQYFGPGTRLLVL.